This TCR beta chain was sequenced in a study of glioma-infiltrating T cells. General study findings and limits: Very few CDR3 sequences were shared between tissue and blood. Above-expected tissue-blood divergence occurred in all gliomas, most in low-grade ones.

Germline assignment: CDR1 MNHNS and CDR2 SASEGT. This CDR3 has 16 residues. Trimming pared 4 bases from V and 3 bases from J, leaving 17 bases between. TCR alpha and beta CDR3 regions were amplified from RNA using iRepertoire nested multiplex PCR. For one-step reverse transcription and amplification, about 90-450 ng of tissue mRNA or PBMC total RNA was used. TCRdb itself ran the multiplex PCR reads through MiXCR, one entry per CDR3 protein. This sample has over 120,000 distinct CDR3 sequences, with more than 35% found just once. For this clonotype: Antigen: not known.

The chain couples TRBV6-1 to TRBJ2-3; D is unresolved. Sequences were obtained from glioma tissue, nonneoplastic brain tissue, or PBMCs (not recorded which). The TCR comes from a human donor with low-grade glioma or glioblastoma, undergoing nonglioma brain surgery, or in good health (not recorded which). The CDR3 DNA is TGTGCCAGCAGTGTGGGCCGACTCGAACCGACAGATACGCAGTATTTT. Translation: CASSVGRLEPTDTQYF.